These 7 T cell receptor beta chains were sequenced from one sample in a study of shared clonotypes between healthy human individuals. TCRdb's copy holds only in-frame clones and misses some; the assay was immunoSEQ multiplex PCR. Here the sample spans about a million clones, about 80% being singletons. Sequenced sample: memory CD4+ T cells sorted from blood. Subset: CD45RA-negative fraction. The receptors here all came from a man between 18 and 29 years old in good health.

The chain couples TRBV30 to TRBJ2-7; TRBD2 is a possible D gene (7 bases). There are 14 residues in the CDR3. Looked up from germline, CDR1 is GTSNPN and CDR2 is SVGIG (reference sequence). The ends were cut back, 8 bases at V and 2 bases at J, with 19 bases in the middle. As DNA, the CDR3 is TGTGCCAGCTCTCGGGGGCGGGAGACCTACGAGCAGTACTTC. It yields the protein CASSRGRETYEQYF.

The chain is built from TRBV2 and TRBJ2-7; weak D call: TRBD1 (5 bases). The germline V gene has CDR1 SNHLY and CDR2 FYNNEI. The V and J ends lost 7 bases and 1 base respectively, with 14 bases between them. There are 14 residues in the CDR3. The CDR3 loop reads CASTPGGASYEQYF. Here the CDR3 DNA reads TGTGCCAGCACCCCAGGTGGGGCTTCCTACGAGCAGTACTTC.

Regarding this clone: This same CDR3 is encoded by further DNA sequences in the sample. J is TRBJ1-5 and V is TRBV6-1; D ambiguous. Trimming took 3 bases from V and 1 from J, leaving 7 bases between them. This CDR3 comprises 14 residues. CDR1 is MNHNS and CDR2 is SASEGT in the germline V gene. CDR3 loop: CASSDGLSNQPQHF. The DNA of the CDR3 is TGTGCCAGCAGTGATGGGTTGAGCAATCAGCCCCAGCATTTT.

The sample holds many counts of this clone. The V call is TRBV2, the J call TRBJ1-2; possible D gene TRBD1, 6 bases. The V end lost 4 bases, the J end lost 3 bases, and 9 bases lay between the germline ends. Germline CDR1 reads SNHLY; CDR2 reads FYNNEI. This CDR3 is built from 13 residues. CDR3 sequence: CASSGGQDYGYTF. Here the CDR3 DNA reads TGTGCCAGCAGTGGGGGGCAGGACTATGGCTACACCTTC.

This clone appeared once. The rearrangement uses TRBV7-3 and TRBJ2-1, with 9 bases that match TRBD1. V shed 8 bases and J 4 bases; nucleotides not matched to a gene: 6. The CDR3 totals 14 residues. CDR1 and CDR2 from the germline V gene are SGHTA and FQGTGA. CDR3 residues: CASYRDRVYNEQFF. In DNA, the CDR3 is TGTGCCAGCTACCGGGACAGGGTGTACAATGAGCAGTTCTTC.

This clone was counted only a few times. The chain has TRBV30 and TRBJ2-5; 8 bases agree with TRBD2. Germline assignment: CDR1 GTSNPN and CDR2 SVGIG (reference sequence). Losses at the gene ends were 3 bases for V and 6 bases for J; bases not matched to a gene: 3. CDR3 size: 12 residues. CDR3 in DNA: TGTGCCTGGAGGACTAGCGCGAAGACCCAGTACTTC. Protein product: CAWRTSAKTQYF.

Comment on this clone: Other DNA variants within this sample encode the same CDR3. The chain combines TRBV6-1 with TRBJ2-5; possible D gene TRBD2, 6 bases. This CDR3 has 15 residues. V lost 6 bases and J lost 2, with 16 bases in between. Looked up from germline, CDR1 is MNHNS and CDR2 is SASEGT. The CDR3, as DNA: TGTGCCAGCAGCCGTTTAGCAGGAGGGCAAGAGACCCAGTACTTC. As protein: CASSRLAGGQETQYF.